A single sample is the source of the 16 T cell receptor beta chains below, sequenced in a study of blood T cell repertoires in COVID-19. The table came from immunoSEQ multiplex PCR; TCRdb's copy has only in-frame clones and leaves some out. This sample has tens of thousands of clones, with over 75% found just once. The sequencing sample was made of peripheral blood. These TCRs come from an older woman with active COVID-19.

The chain employs TRBV3-1 (or the pseudogene TRBV3-2) and TRBJ2-1; 14 bases align to TRBD2. Germline assignment: CDR1 LGHDT and CDR2 YNNKEL (reference sequence). CDR3 size: 16 residues. J lost 7 bases, V lost 1 base, and 3 bases had no gene match. The CDR3 bases are TGTGCCAGCAGCCAAGGGACTAGCGGGGGGTTTAATGAGCAGTTCTTC. The encoded protein is CASSQGTSGGFNEQFF.

The V gene is TRBV7-9, the J gene TRBJ2-7; perhaps TRBD2 as D (5 bases). Trimming pared 5 bases from V and 3 bases from J, leaving 8 bases between. In germline, CDR1 is SEHNR, CDR2 FQNEAQ (reference sequence). The CDR3 extends over 12 amino acids. The CDR3 DNA follows: TGTGCCAGCAGCCAGAGCGGCTACGAGCAGTACTTC. Residues: CASSQSGYEQYF.

The genes are TRBV2 and TRBJ2-6; possible D gene TRBD1, 5 bases. V was cut by 6 bases and J by 0 bases, with 15 bases left in between. The CDR3 is 17 residues long. The germline V gene has CDR1 SNHLY and CDR2 FYNNEI. In DNA form, the CDR3 reads TGTGCCAGCAGGACGACAGACAGAAACTCTGGGGCCAACGTCCTGACTTTC. It yields the protein CASRTTDRNSGANVLTF.

The rearrangement uses TRBV19 and TRBJ2-2; TRBD2 matches 10 bases. Germline V lookup: CDR1 LNHDA, CDR2 SQIVND (reference sequence). The ends lost 5 bases at V and 0 bases at J; junction bases unmatched: 9. The CDR3 covers 18 residues. The CDR3 bases are TGTGCCAGTAGTCCCCAGGGTAGCGGGGGGCCGAACACCGGGGAGCTGTTTTTT. It is translated as CASSPQGSGGPNTGELFF.

This chain links TRBV7-6 with TRBJ1-3; 8 bases agree with TRBD1. Trimming cost V 3 bases and J 4 bases; bases outside gene matches: 5. The CDR3 contains 15 residues. Germline lookup yields CDR1 SGHVS and CDR2 FNYEAQ. The CDR3 coding sequence is TGTGCCAGCAGCTTCGACAGGGGTCCCGGAAACACCATATATTTT. This encodes CASSFDRGPGNTIYF. The whole variable domain, filled in from reference TRBV7-6 and TRBJ1-3, reads GAGVSQSPRYKVTKRGQDVALRCDPISGHVSLYWYRQALGQGPEFLTYFNYEAQQDKSGLPNDRFSAERPEGSISTLTIQRTEQRDSAMYRCASSFDRGPGNTIYFGEGSWLTVV.

CDR3 region: CASSTWRSHTDTQYF. DNA for the CDR3: TGTGCCAGCAGCACATGGCGGTCACACACAGATACGCAGTATTTT. The rearrangement links TRBV3-1 (or the pseudogene TRBV3-2) to TRBJ2-3; D is unresolved. In germline, CDR1 is LGHDT, CDR2 YNNKEL (reference sequence). Between the trimmed V and J ends, which lost 5 bases and 2 bases, there was a span of 14 bases. The CDR3 runs 15 residues.

The V call is TRBV12-3 or TRBV12-4, the J call TRBJ2-3; D gene uncertain. This CDR3 has 11 amino acids. Between the trimmed V and J ends, which lost 8 bases and 6 bases, there was a span of 9 bases. The CDR3 loop reads CASAERDTQYF. CDR3 bases: TGTGCCAGCGCAGAACGTGATACGCAGTATTTT.

This rearrangement joins TRBV7-2 to TRBJ2-7, with 8 nucleotides matching TRBD2. The V segment lost 1 base and the J segment 7 bases; nucleotides outside the gene matches: 6. This CDR3 spans 14 amino acids. Germline V CDR1 and CDR2: SGHTA, FQGNSA. The CDR3 loop is CASSLDGRAREQYF. Here the CDR3 DNA reads TGTGCCAGCAGCTTAGACGGGAGGGCCCGGGAGCAGTACTTC. Full variable domain (remainder filled in from reference TRBV7-2 and TRBJ2-7): GAGVSQSPSNKVTEKGKDVELRCDPISGHTALYWYRQSLGQGLEFLIYFQGNSAPDKSGLPSDRFSAERTGGSVSTLTIQRTQQEDSAVYLCASSLDGRAREQYFGPGTRLTVT.

The CDR3 reads CASSQQGTGSNEKLFF. The CDR3, as DNA: TGCGCCAGCAGCCAGCAAGGGACAGGATCTAATGAAAAACTGTTTTTT. The chain carries TRBV4-1 and TRBJ1-4; 8 positions agree with TRBD1. V gave up 3 bases and J gave up 3 bases; unmatched junction bases: 6. From germline, CDR1 is MGHRA and CDR2 YSYEKL. The CDR3 is 16 amino acids.

The chain has TRBV30 and TRBJ2-7, with a possible D match to TRBD1 (5 bases). The CDR3 spans 15 residues. The V gene's germline CDR1 is GTSNPN and CDR2 SVGIG (reference sequence). V shed 3 bases and J shed 3 bases, with 18 bases lying between them. The chain's CDR3 is CAWRPRFREDYEQYF. The CDR3 DNA sequence: TGTGCCTGGAGGCCCCGGTTCAGGGAAGACTACGAGCAGTACTTC.

The chain couples TRBV5-1 to TRBJ2-1, with D possibly TRBD1 on 7 matching bases. V was pared by 0 bases and J by 4 bases, with 14 bases between. The CDR3 totals 16 residues. Germline CDR1 and CDR2: SGHRS and YFSETQ. CDR3 DNA sequence: TGCGCCAGCAGCTTGGTCCGGGGGACAGATTACAATGAGCAGTTCTTC. Translated, it gives CASSLVRGTDYNEQFF.

This clone was seen only once. The chain combines TRBV12-5 with TRBJ2-3; weak D call: TRBD2 (6 bases). There are 16 residues in the CDR3. V gave up 6 bases and J gave up 2 bases, with 18 bases separating them. The germline V gene encodes CDR1 LGHNT and CDR2 FRNRAP. CDR3 protein: CASGMGLGGNTDTQYF. The CDR3 DNA reads TGTGCTAGTGGGATGGGTTTGGGGGGTAACACAGATACGCAGTATTTT.

This clone was observed a single time. The chain employs TRBV2 and TRBJ2-2; D is perhaps TRBD1 (5 bases). This CDR3 region has 15 residues. Trimming removed 4 bases at V and 4 bases at J, with 13 bases between. CDR1 is SNHLY, CDR2 FYNNEI, per germline. The CDR3 nucleotides read TGTGCCAGCAGTGCCATGCTTAGGGGCACCGGGGAGCTGTTTTTT. The encoded protein is CASSAMLRGTGELFF.

The V call is TRBV5-4, the J call TRBJ1-4, with 7 bases that match TRBD1. The CDR3 contains 15 residues. Germline assignment: CDR1 SGHNT and CDR2 YYREEE (reference sequence). V shed 0 bases, J shed 12 bases, and the junction held 11 bases outside the gene matches. CDR3 bases: TGTGCCAGCAGCTTGGACCAACAGGGGTTCAAGGAACTGTTTTTT. Its translation is CASSLDQQGFKELFF. The full variable domain, completed using reference TRBV5-4 and TRBJ1-4, is ETGVTQSPTHLIKTRGQQVTLRCSSQSGHNTVSWYQQALGQGPQFIFQYYREEENGRGNFPPRFSGLQFPNYSSELNVNALELDDSALYLCASSLDQQGFKELFFGSGTQLSVL.

This chain links TRBV6-5 with TRBJ1-1; no reliable D call. V lost 6 bases and J 0 bases, leaving 5 bases between the germline ends. CDR3 length: 12 amino acids. Germline-derived CDR1 and CDR2 are MNHEY and SVGAGI. CDR3 bases: TGTGCCAGCAGCGCAGTGAACACTGAAGCTTTCTTT. Translated, it gives CASSAVNTEAFF.

This clone was counted once. The chain carries TRBV28 and TRBJ2-5; 8 bases line up with TRBD2. The V gene's germline CDR1 is MDHEN and CDR2 SYDVKM. Trimming took 5 bases from V and 2 from J; bases not matched to a gene: 7. The CDR3 is 15 residues long. In DNA form, the CDR3 reads TGTGCCAGCAGTCCCTGGGGCGGGAGGCAAGAGACCCAGTACTTC. Amino acids: CASSPWGGRQETQYF.